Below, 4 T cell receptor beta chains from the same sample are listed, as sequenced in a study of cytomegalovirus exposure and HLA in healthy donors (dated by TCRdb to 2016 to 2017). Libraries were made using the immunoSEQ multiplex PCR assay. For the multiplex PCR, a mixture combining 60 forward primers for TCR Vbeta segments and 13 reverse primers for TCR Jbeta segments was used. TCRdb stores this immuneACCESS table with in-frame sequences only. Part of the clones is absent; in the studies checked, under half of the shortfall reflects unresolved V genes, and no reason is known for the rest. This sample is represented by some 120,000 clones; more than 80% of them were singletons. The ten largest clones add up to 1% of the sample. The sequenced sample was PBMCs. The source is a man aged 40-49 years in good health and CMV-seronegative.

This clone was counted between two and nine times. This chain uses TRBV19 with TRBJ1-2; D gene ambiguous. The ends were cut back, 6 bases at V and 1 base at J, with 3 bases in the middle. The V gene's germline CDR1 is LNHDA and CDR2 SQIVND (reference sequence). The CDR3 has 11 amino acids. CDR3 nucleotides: TGTGCCAGTAGCCTTAACTATGGCTACACCTTC. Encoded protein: CASSLNYGYTF.

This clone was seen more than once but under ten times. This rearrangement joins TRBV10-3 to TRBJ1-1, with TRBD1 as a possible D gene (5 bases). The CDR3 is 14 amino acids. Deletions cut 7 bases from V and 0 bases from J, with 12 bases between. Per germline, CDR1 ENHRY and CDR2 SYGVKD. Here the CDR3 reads CAINRDSMNTEAFF. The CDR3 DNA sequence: TGTGCCATCAACCGTGACAGCATGAACACTGAAGCTTTCTTT.

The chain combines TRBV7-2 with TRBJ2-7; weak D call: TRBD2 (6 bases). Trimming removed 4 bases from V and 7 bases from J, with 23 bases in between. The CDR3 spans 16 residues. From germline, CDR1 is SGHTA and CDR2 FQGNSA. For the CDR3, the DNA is TGTGCCAGCAGCTCGAGGTCGCTAGGCCGCCGGGGGGAGCAGTACTTC. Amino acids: CASSSRSLGRRGEQYF.

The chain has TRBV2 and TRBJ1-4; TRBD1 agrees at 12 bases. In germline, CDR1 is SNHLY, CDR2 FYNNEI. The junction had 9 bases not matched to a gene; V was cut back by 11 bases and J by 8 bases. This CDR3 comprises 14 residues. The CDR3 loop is CASKGDRGREKLFF. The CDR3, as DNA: TGTGCCTCCAAAGGGGACAGGGGGCGAGAAAAACTGTTTTTT. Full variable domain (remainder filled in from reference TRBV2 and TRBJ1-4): EPEVTQTPSHQVTQMGQEVILRCVPISNHLYFYWYRQILGQKVEFLVSFYNNEISEKSEIFDDQFSVERPDGSNFTLKIRSTKLEDSAMYFCASKGDRGREKLFFGSGTQLSVL.